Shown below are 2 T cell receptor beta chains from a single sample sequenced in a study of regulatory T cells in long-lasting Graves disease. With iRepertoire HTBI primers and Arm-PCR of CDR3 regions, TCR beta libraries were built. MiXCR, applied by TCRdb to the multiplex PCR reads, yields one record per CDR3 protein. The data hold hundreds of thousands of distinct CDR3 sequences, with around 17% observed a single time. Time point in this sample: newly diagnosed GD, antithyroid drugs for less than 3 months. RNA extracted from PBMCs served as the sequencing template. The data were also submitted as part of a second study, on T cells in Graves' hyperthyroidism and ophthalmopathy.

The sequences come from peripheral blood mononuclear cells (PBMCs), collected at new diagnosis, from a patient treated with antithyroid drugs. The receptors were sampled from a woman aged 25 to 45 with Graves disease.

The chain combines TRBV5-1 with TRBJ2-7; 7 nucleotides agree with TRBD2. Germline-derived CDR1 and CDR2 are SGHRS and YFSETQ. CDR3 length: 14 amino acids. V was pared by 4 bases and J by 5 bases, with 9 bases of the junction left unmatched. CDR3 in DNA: TGCGCCAGCAGCCGACTAGCTAGTAGCGACGAGCAGTACTTC. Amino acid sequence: CASSRLASSDEQYF.

The CDR3 coding sequence is TGCAGTGCTAGCGGGACTAGCATCGATGTATGGTCTATCAATGAGCAGTTCTTC. Translation gives CSASGTSIDVWSINEQFF. The rearrangement links TRBV20-1 to TRBJ2-1, with TRBD2 identical over 9 bases. The CDR3 covers 18 residues. The junction had 18 bases not matched to a gene; V was cut back by 3 bases and J by 6 bases. The germline gives CDR1 DFQATT, CDR2 SNEGSKA (reference sequence).